A single sample gave rise to the 28 T cell receptor beta chains below, sequenced in a study of monozygotic twins with inflammatory bowel disease. Following a re-call of the 5' RACE reads, TCRdb has one entry per CDR3 protein and lacks DNA. This sample's clone table lists about 300,000 distinct CDR3 sequences. The sequencing input was blood. The source is a human donor with ulcerative colitis or Crohn's disease, or a healthy co-twin of an affected twin (not recorded which).

CDR3 residues: CASSLEAGGPYNEQFF. This rearrangement joins TRBV7-2 to TRBJ2-1. From germline, CDR1 is SGHTA and CDR2 FQGNSA. The CDR3 has 16 amino acids. Full variable domain (missing parts from reference TRBV7-2 and TRBJ2-1): GAGVSQSPSNKVTEKGKDVELRCDPISGHTALYWYRQSLGQGLEFLIYFQGNSAPDKSGLPSDRFSAERTGGSVSTLTIQRTQQEDSAVYLCASSLEAGGPYNEQFFGPGTRLTVL.

The chain joins TRBV9 to TRBJ2-7; TCRdb names TRBD1, which stays unverified in the absence of DNA. The CDR3 consists of 13 residues. Germline V lookup: CDR1 SGDLS, CDR2 YYNGEE. CDR3: CASSPRQSYEQYF.

The chain has TRBV3-1 and TRBJ2-7; TCRdb names TRBD1, which stays unverified in the absence of DNA. This CDR3 spans 16 amino acids. Germline V CDR1 and CDR2: LGHDT, YNNKEL (reference sequence). CDR3 loop: CASSRYSGGRPGEQYF.

The gene calls are TRBV4-3 and TRBJ1-2. Germline CDR1 reads LGHNA; CDR2 reads YSLEER. This CDR3 is built from 15 residues. The CDR3 loop is CASSQDRPWLYGYTF.

This chain connects TRBV2 to TRBJ1-6; TCRdb's D call, TRBD1, is unchecked because there is no DNA. CDR3 length equals 17 residues. The germline gives CDR1 SNHLY, CDR2 FYNNEI. CDR3 protein: CASSWARQGSYNSPLHF.

The genes are TRBV5-8 and TRBJ2-5; the D gene TCRdb calls, TRBD2, cannot be checked with no DNA. Germline V lookup: CDR1 SGHTS, CDR2 YDEGEE. CDR3 length: 16 amino acids. Here the CDR3 reads CASSFTSGGAMETQYF. Looking up the rest from reference TRBV5-8 and TRBJ2-5 gives the full variable domain: EAGVTQSPTHLIKTRGQQATLRCSPISGHTSVYWYQQALGLGLQFLLWYDEGEERNRGNFPPRFSGRQFPNYSSELNVNALELEDSALYLCASSFTSGGAMETQYFGPGTRLLVL.

J is TRBJ1-3 and V is TRBV29-1. The CDR3 totals 11 residues. CDR1 SQVTM and CDR2 ANQGSEA come from the germline V gene. The chain's CDR3 is CSGMTGNTIYF. Together with reference TRBV29-1 and TRBJ1-3, the CDR3 gives the full variable domain: SAVISQKPSRDICQRGTSLTIQCQVDSQVTMMFWYRQQPGQSLTLIATANQGSEATYESGFVIDKFPISRPNLTFSTLTVSNMSPEDSSIYLCSGMTGNTIYFGEGSWLTVV.

The CDR3 protein is CASSPLVRDTQYF. This rearrangement joins TRBV9 to TRBJ2-3; absent DNA, TCRdb's TRBD1 call cannot be checked. This CDR3 comprises 13 residues. Germline loops: CDR1 SGDLS, CDR2 YYNGEE.

The chain joins TRBV27 to TRBJ1-6; with no DNA, the TCRdb D assignment of TRBD1 cannot be verified. The CDR3 sequence is 15 residues long. In germline, CDR1 is MNHEY, CDR2 SMNVEV (reference sequence). The chain's CDR3 is CASSLLGGQNSPLHF.

The chain carries TRBV27 and TRBJ2-3; TCRdb reports TRBD1, a call that lacks DNA to check it against. Germline V CDR1 and CDR2: MNHEY, SMNVEV (reference sequence). The CDR3 consists of 16 residues. The CDR3 is CASSLWRGVRTDTQYF.

The chain recombines TRBV5-1 with TRBJ2-1; absent DNA, TCRdb's TRBD2 call cannot be checked. CDR3 size: 13 residues. Per the germline V gene, CDR1 is SGHRS and CDR2 is YFSETQ. Here the CDR3 reads CASSWTEGYEQFF.

This rearrangement joins TRBV5-1 to TRBJ2-7; TCRdb reports TRBD1, a call that lacks DNA to check it against. This CDR3 region has 12 residues. Germline V gene lookup returns CDR1 SGHRS and CDR2 YFSETQ. The CDR3: CASSPAGGEQYF.

This chain connects TRBV28 to TRBJ2-2; absent DNA, TCRdb's TRBD1 call cannot be checked. The CDR3 is made up of 16 amino acids. Germline V gene sequence: CDR1 MDHEN, CDR2 SYDVKM. The CDR3: CASSYTGQGFTGELFF.

The rearrangement links TRBV7-9 to TRBJ2-3. The CDR3 contains 13 residues. CDR1 and CDR2 (germline): SEHNR, FQNEAQ (reference sequence). CDR3 protein: CASSLAGVDTQYF. The variable domain in full, completed from reference TRBV7-9 and TRBJ2-3, reads DTGVSQNPRHKITKRGQNVTFRCDPISEHNRLYWYRQTLGQGPEFLTYFQNEAQLEKSRLLSDRFSAERPKGSFSTLEIQRTEQGDSAMYLCASSLAGVDTQYFGPGTRLTVL.

V usage is TRBV6-6 and J usage is TRBJ2-4; TCRdb outputs TRBD1, but without DNA this stays unchecked. The germline V gene encodes CDR1 MNHNY and CDR2 SVGAGI (reference sequence). CDR3 size: 12 residues. Here the CDR3 reads CASSQTGSREYF.

The V gene is TRBV28, the J gene TRBJ2-5; TCRdb picks TRBD1, but there is no DNA to check that call. Germline CDR1 and CDR2: MDHEN and SYDVKM. There are 14 residues in the CDR3. CDR3 loop: CASIGAGSLETQYF.

The gene calls are TRBV7-9 and TRBJ2-3. Germline V gene lookup returns CDR1 SEHNR and CDR2 FQNEAQ (reference sequence). CDR3 length equals 11 residues. The CDR3 spells CASSVTDTQYF.

The chain combines TRBV11-2 with TRBJ2-2; TCRdb picks TRBD2, but there is no DNA to check that call. The length of the CDR3 is 14 residues. In germline, CDR1 is SGHAT, CDR2 FQNNGV. Here the CDR3 reads CASSPGTSPRELFF.

The chain uses TRBV30 and TRBJ2-3; no DNA is available, so the TRBD2 call from TCRdb remains unchecked. The CDR3 extends over 14 amino acids. The V gene's germline CDR1 is GTSNPN and CDR2 SVGIG (reference sequence). The CDR3 spells CAWRPAGGHDTQYF.

This rearrangement joins TRBV20-1 to TRBJ1-3. The germline CDR1 and CDR2 sequences are DFQATT and SNEGSKA (reference sequence). The CDR3 sequence is 13 residues long. CDR3 sequence: CSARAGSGNTIYF.

The chain combines TRBV10-3 with TRBJ1-4. There are 13 residues in the CDR3. Per germline, CDR1 ENHRY and CDR2 SYGVKD. The CDR3 reads CASRGVANEKLFF.

The chain couples TRBV27 to TRBJ1-5; TCRdb's D call of TRBD1 is untestable without DNA. This CDR3 is 13 amino acids long. Germline-derived CDR1 and CDR2 are MNHEY and SMNVEV (reference sequence). CDR3 region: CASKKQGPQPQHF.

The CDR3 loop is CASSYTGLHNEQFF. The chain uses TRBV6-2 or TRBV6-3 and TRBJ2-1. The V gene's germline CDR1 is MNHEY and CDR2 SVGEGT. This CDR3 comprises 14 residues.

The chain carries TRBV5-1 and TRBJ1-1. CDR1 is SGHRS and CDR2 is YFSETQ in the germline V gene. The length of the CDR3 is 12 residues. CDR3 region: CASRHDVGEAFF.

The V and J genes are TRBV18 and TRBJ2-1; TCRdb's D gene call, TRBD2, goes unchecked for lack of DNA. The V gene's germline CDR1 is KGHSH and CDR2 LQKENI. This CDR3 has 14 amino acids. The CDR3 region is CASQGLATDNEQFF. The full variable domain, its missing parts supplied by reference TRBV18 and TRBJ2-1, is NAGVMQNPRHLVRRRGQEARLRCSPMKGHSHVYWYRQLPEEGLKFMVYLQKENIIDESGMPKERFSAEFPKEGPSILRIQQVVRGDSAAYFCASQGLATDNEQFFGPGTRLTVL.

CDR3 sequence reads: CSARVAFNTGELFF. The rearrangement links TRBV20-1 to TRBJ2-2. CDR3 size: 14 residues. From germline, CDR1 is DFQATT and CDR2 SNEGSKA (reference sequence).

J is TRBJ1-5 and V is TRBV7-8. This CDR3 spans 14 amino acids. Germline CDR1 SGHVS, CDR2 FQNEAQ. Here the CDR3 reads CASSLEQLNQPQHF. The variable domain in full, completed from reference TRBV7-8 and TRBJ1-5, reads GAGVSQSPRYKVAKRGQDVALRCDPISGHVSLFWYQQALGQGPEFLTYFQNEAQLDKSGLPSDRFFAERPEGSVSTLKIQRTQQEDSAVYLCASSLEQLNQPQHFGDGTRLSIL.

The chain uses TRBV7-9 and TRBJ2-1; there is no DNA to check the TCRdb D call of TRBD2. Germline-derived CDR1 and CDR2 are SEHNR and FQNEAQ (reference sequence). The CDR3 is 15 amino acids. The CDR3 loop is CASSLGESLYNEQFF.